The 28 T cell receptor beta chains listed next were all sequenced from one sample in a study of blood T cells in healthy people across ages. Alongside a J-beta primer mix, a sample-barcoded 5' primer served in a second PCR lasting roughly 6 to 11 cycles. TCRdb reanalysed the 5' RACE reads using MiXCR and keeps one entry per CDR3 protein. The data hold 540,000 or so distinct CDR3 sequences, with more than 45% observed a single time. Sequenced: blood. Receptors originate from an older man in good health.

The rearrangement uses TRBV6-2 or TRBV6-3 and TRBJ2-7; tentatively, D is TRBD2 (5 bases). Trimming shortened V by 8 bases and J by 7 bases, and 21 bases separated the two germline ends. The CDR3 sequence is 14 residues long. CDR1 is MNHEY, CDR2 SVGEGT, per germline. CDR3 nucleotides: TGTGCCAGCCTCCAGACGGACTCGAGAGGTGAGCAGTACTTC. Its protein is CASLQTDSRGEQYF.

This chain joins TRBV11-2 and TRBJ2-5, with TRBD1 matching 7 bases. In germline, CDR1 is SGHAT, CDR2 FQNNGV. The J segment lost 2 bases and the V segment lost 0 bases, leaving 6 bases of the junction unmatched. The CDR3 totals 16 residues. The DNA for the CDR3 is TGTGCCAGCAGCTTAGATCCCGGGACAGCACAAGAGACCCAGTACTTC. Translation: CASSLDPGTAQETQYF.

V is TRBV7-2 and J is TRBJ1-1; 7 bases fit TRBD1. The length of the CDR3 is 16 residues. V was pared by 4 bases and J by 1 base, with 9 bases of the junction left unmatched. CDR1 SGHTA and CDR2 FQGNSA come from the germline V gene. CDR3 bases: TGTGCCAGCAGCTCAGGGGGGGCCGGATGGAACACTGAAGCTTTCTTT. This sequence encodes CASSSGGAGWNTEAFF. The full variable domain, with the rest looked up from reference TRBV7-2 and TRBJ1-1, is GAGVSQSPSNKVTEKGKDVELRCDPISGHTALYWYRQSLGQGLEFLIYFQGNSAPDKSGLPSDRFSAERTGGSVSTLTIQRTQQEDSAVYLCASSSGGAGWNTEAFFGQGTRLTVV.

This clonotype was seen a few times. The rearrangement links TRBV12-3 or TRBV12-4 to TRBJ1-5, with 10 bases that match TRBD1. The CDR3 totals 15 residues. With V trimmed by 5 bases and J by 4 bases, 5 bases remained unmatched. The CDR3: CASSPRDRGNQPQHF. CDR3 nucleotide sequence: TGTGCCAGCAGTCCCCGGGACAGGGGAAATCAGCCCCAGCATTTT.

The chain couples TRBV25-1 to TRBJ1-2, with 10 bases that match TRBD1. Trimming cost V 2 bases and J 7 bases; bases outside gene matches: 4. Per the germline V gene, CDR1 is MGHDK and CDR2 is SYGVNS. This CDR3 region has 14 residues. CDR3 sequence: CASSEGWDRGGYTF. The DNA of the CDR3 is TGTGCCAGCAGTGAAGGTTGGGACAGGGGTGGCTACACCTTC.

CDR3 loop: CASRFDTQRTDTQYF. The CDR3 DNA reads TGTGCCAGCAGATTCGACACCCAACGCACAGATACGCAGTATTTT. The J gene is TRBJ2-3, the V gene TRBV6-5, with no clear D. The CDR3 loop spans 15 amino acids. V was pared by 6 bases and J by 1 base, with 14 bases between. Germline CDR1 reads MNHEY; CDR2 reads SVGAGI.

The sample holds many counts of this clonotype. This chain uses TRBV6-6 with TRBJ2-3; D gene uncertain. Trimming pared 4 bases from V and 2 bases from J, leaving 10 bases between. CDR3 length equals 14 residues. From germline, CDR1 is MNHNY and CDR2 SVGAGI (reference sequence). CDR3 sequence: CASSLGSATDTQYF. The CDR3 region has the DNA TGTGCCAGCAGTTTGGGGTCGGCCACAGATACGCAGTATTTT.

The chain couples TRBV29-1 to TRBJ2-5, with D perhaps TRBD2 (7 bases). Germline CDR1 reads SQVTM; CDR2 reads ANQGSEA. The V and J ends lost 5 bases and 7 bases respectively, with 11 bases between them. The CDR3 is made up of 11 amino acids. The CDR3 sequence: CSVKRGGTQYF. The CDR3 nucleotides read TGCAGCGTTAAAAGGGGGGGGACCCAGTACTTC.

The CDR3 DNA sequence: TGTGCCATTGGGGGGGACGAATTAAAGGCAGCTTTCTTT. It specifies CAIGGDELKAAFF. V gene TRBV28 combines with J gene TRBJ1-1, with D possibly being TRBD1 (5 bases). The CDR3 is 13 amino acids. Trimming cost V 10 bases and J 10 bases, with 22 bases left between them. Germline CDR1 is MDHEN and CDR2 is SYDVKM.

The chain has TRBV28 and TRBJ2-4; 8 nucleotides align to TRBD2. Gene TRBJ2-5 matches the end of the DNA better, so the J call may be wrong. CDR1 is MDHEN, CDR2 SYDVKM, per germline. The CDR3 has 15 amino acids. CDR3 loop: CASSLFAGGKETQYF. CDR3 DNA: TGTGCCAGCAGTTTATTCGCGGGGGGTAAAGAGACCCAGTACTTC.

The chain recombines TRBV7-2 with TRBJ2-5; 8 bases are shared with TRBD2. The CDR3 loop spans 17 amino acids. Trimming at V came to 2 bases and at J to 11 bases, leaving 19 bases not matched to a gene. Germline values: CDR1 SGHTA, CDR2 FQGNSA. In DNA form, the CDR3 reads TGTGCCAGCAGCTTACGTCTCTTGTCGGGAGGGAACAATGAGCAGTACTTC. Protein: CASSLRLLSGGNNEQYF.

CDR3 nucleotide sequence: TGCAGCGTTGATCGTCCCCCAGGGGAGGGCTACACCTTC. Translation gives CSVDRPPGEGYTF. The rearrangement links TRBV29-1 to TRBJ1-2; perhaps TRBD1 as D (6 bases). The ends were cut back, 3 bases at V and 8 bases at J, with 16 bases in the middle. The CDR3 sequence is 13 residues long. Germline V gene lookup returns CDR1 SQVTM and CDR2 ANQGSEA. Drawing the rest from reference TRBV29-1 and TRBJ1-2, the complete variable domain is SAVISQKPSRDICQRGTSLTIQCQVDSQVTMMFWYRQQPGQSLTLIATANQGSEATYESGFVIDKFPISRPNLTFSTLTVSNMSPEDSSIYLCSVDRPPGEGYTFGSGTRLTVV.

V is TRBV12-3 or TRBV12-4 and J is TRBJ1-2, with D uncertain. This CDR3 comprises 12 residues. Deletions cut 7 bases from V and 3 bases from J, with 9 bases between. CDR3 residues: CASKRADYGYTF. CDR3 nucleotide sequence: TGTGCCAGCAAACGGGCGGACTATGGCTACACCTTC.

This clonotype has a handful of counts. The chain combines TRBV9 with TRBJ2-7, with D perhaps matching TRBD1 (6 bases). CDR3 size: 14 residues. Trimming removed 0 bases from V and 2 bases from J, with 9 bases in between. Germline-derived CDR1 and CDR2 are SGDLS and YYNGEE. CDR3 loop: CASSVEDRPYEQYF. The CDR3 DNA reads as TGTGCCAGCAGCGTAGAGGACAGACCCTACGAGCAGTACTTC.

This chain uses TRBV7-2 with TRBJ2-7; the match to TRBD2 covers 13 bases. The trim removed 5 bases at V and 0 bases at J, leaving 4 bases unmatched. Looked up from germline, CDR1 is SGHTA and CDR2 is FQGNSA. The CDR3 runs to 16 residues. As DNA, the CDR3 is TGTGCCAGCAGCATGGGACTAGCGGGAACCTCCTACGAGCAGTACTTC. Encoded protein: CASSMGLAGTSYEQYF.

The table lists this clonotype with many counts. V gene TRBV20-1 combines with J gene TRBJ2-5; no firm D call. The CDR3 totals 13 residues. V lost 5 bases and J lost 4, with 14 bases in between. Germline-derived CDR1 and CDR2 are DFQATT and SNEGSKA (reference sequence). The CDR3 spells CSARSPYPETQYF. The DNA for the CDR3 is TGCAGTGCTCGAAGTCCTTACCCAGAGACCCAGTACTTC.

The sample holds a few counts of this clonotype. The CDR3 DNA is TGTGCCAGCAGCTTAGTCGGGACCAACAATGAGCAGTTCTTC. This gives the protein CASSLVGTNNEQFF. The rearrangement links TRBV7-9 to TRBJ2-1, with D possibly being TRBD1 or TRBD2 (5 bases each). Germline V lookup: CDR1 SEHNR, CDR2 FQNEAQ (reference sequence). The CDR3 loop spans 14 amino acids. V lost 1 base, J lost 5 bases, and 9 bases lay in between.

This chain joins TRBV15 and TRBJ2-7; 9 bases align to TRBD1. After removal of 5 bases from V and 2 bases from J, the junction contained 10 bases not matched to a gene. Germline CDR1 LNHNV, CDR2 YYDKDF (reference sequence). This CDR3 comprises 16 residues. This chain's CDR3 is CATSLSTGGSTYEQYF. CDR3 sequence (DNA): TGTGCCACCAGCCTATCGACAGGGGGTAGCACCTACGAGCAGTACTTC.

V and J are TRBV20-1 and TRBJ2-7; 7 nucleotides line up with TRBD2. The CDR3 runs 16 residues. CDR1 DFQATT and CDR2 SNEGSKA come from the germline V gene (reference sequence). Trimming took 0 bases from V and 3 from J; bases not matched to a gene: 11. CDR3 sequence: CSARDQWEGAYYEQYF. CDR3 sequence (DNA): TGCAGTGCTAGAGATCAGTGGGAGGGAGCCTACTACGAGCAGTACTTC.

The V gene is TRBV27, the J gene TRBJ2-1, with TRBD2 identical over 7 bases. Germline V gene data show CDR1 as MNHEY and CDR2 as SMNVEV (reference sequence). This CDR3 comprises 15 residues. The J segment lost 8 bases and the V segment lost 4 bases, leaving 11 bases of the junction unmatched. The CDR3 bases are TGTGCCAGCAGTTATGGAGCGGGAATTTCATATGAGCAGTTCTTC. The encoded protein is CASSYGAGISYEQFF.

CDR3 bases: TGCAGTGCTAGCGGGAGGGCCGGTTACGAGCAGTACTTC. Its protein product is CSASGRAGYEQYF. The chain joins TRBV20-1 to TRBJ2-7, with 8 bases aligning to TRBD2. Germline V lookup: CDR1 DFQATT, CDR2 SNEGSKA (reference sequence). With 3 bases clipped from V and 4 bases from J, the junction kept 5 bases outside the gene matches. This CDR3 has 13 residues.

This clonotype was recorded only once. V and J are TRBV2 and TRBJ1-5; D is ambiguous. Germline CDR1 SNHLY, CDR2 FYNNEI. The CDR3 runs 15 residues. Trimming removed 4 bases at V and 3 bases at J, with 13 bases between. The CDR3 is CASSVEGDDNQPQHF. The CDR3, as DNA: TGTGCCAGCAGTGTCGAGGGAGACGACAATCAGCCCCAGCATTTT.

The chain is built from TRBV6-2 or TRBV6-3 and TRBJ2-6; unclear D gene. Trimming took 6 bases from V and 0 from J, leaving 9 bases between them. This CDR3 comprises 15 residues. Looked up from germline, CDR1 is MNHEY and CDR2 is SVGEGT. CDR3 in amino acids: CASRLGNSGANVLTF. CDR3 in DNA: TGTGCCAGCAGACTTGGCAACTCTGGGGCCAACGTCCTGACTTTC.

V is TRBV6-6 and J is TRBJ2-2; D is possibly TRBD2 (6 bases). CDR1 is MNHNY, CDR2 SVGAGI, per germline (reference sequence). V lost 2 bases and J lost 2, with 12 bases in between. CDR3 length: 16 amino acids. In DNA, the CDR3 is TGTGCCAGCAGTTACCCCGCGGGACCAAACACCGGGGAGCTGTTTTTT. It is translated as CASSYPAGPNTGELFF.

This chain connects TRBV20-1 to TRBJ2-5; TRBD1 matches 7 bases. The CDR3 has 15 amino acids. Germline-derived CDR1 and CDR2 are DFQATT and SNEGSKA (reference sequence). Trimming at V came to 4 bases and at J to 5 bases, leaving 13 bases not matched to a gene. The CDR3 reads CSAMKGARVGETQYF. CDR3 sequence (DNA): TGCAGTGCTATGAAGGGGGCGCGAGTGGGGGAGACCCAGTACTTC.

On this clonotype: This could be a read error, since a much larger clone is one nucleotide away. The chain carries TRBV6-6 and TRBJ1-2; TRBD1 matches at 7 bases. Germline lookup yields CDR1 MNHNY and CDR2 SVGAGI (reference sequence). This CDR3 comprises 15 residues. This chain's CDR3 is CAGSTQGTANYGYTF. In DNA, the CDR3 is TGTGCCGGCAGTACCCAGGGGACAGCTAACTATGGCTACACCTTC.

For this clonotype: The junction departs from the called germline gene at one end, perhaps through a read error. CDR3 in DNA: TGCAGTGCCTCCCAAACTCGACAGGATAAGTCACCCCTCCACTTT. Amino acid sequence: CSASQTRQDKSPLHF. This chain links TRBV20-1 with TRBJ1-6; D perhaps matches TRBD1 (6 bases). Germline V gene sequence: CDR1 DFQATT, CDR2 SNEGSKA (reference sequence). The CDR3 is 15 residues long.

This clonotype was recorded a few times. V and J are TRBV9 and TRBJ2-7; TRBD1 agrees at 9 bases. The ends lost 4 bases at V and 5 bases at J; junction bases unmatched: 13. The CDR3 consists of 16 residues. CDR1 SGDLS and CDR2 YYNGEE come from the germline V gene. The CDR3 nucleotides are TGTGCCAGCAGCTCTCAGATCGCCGGGACAGGGAACGAGCAGTACTTC. Amino acids: CASSSQIAGTGNEQYF.